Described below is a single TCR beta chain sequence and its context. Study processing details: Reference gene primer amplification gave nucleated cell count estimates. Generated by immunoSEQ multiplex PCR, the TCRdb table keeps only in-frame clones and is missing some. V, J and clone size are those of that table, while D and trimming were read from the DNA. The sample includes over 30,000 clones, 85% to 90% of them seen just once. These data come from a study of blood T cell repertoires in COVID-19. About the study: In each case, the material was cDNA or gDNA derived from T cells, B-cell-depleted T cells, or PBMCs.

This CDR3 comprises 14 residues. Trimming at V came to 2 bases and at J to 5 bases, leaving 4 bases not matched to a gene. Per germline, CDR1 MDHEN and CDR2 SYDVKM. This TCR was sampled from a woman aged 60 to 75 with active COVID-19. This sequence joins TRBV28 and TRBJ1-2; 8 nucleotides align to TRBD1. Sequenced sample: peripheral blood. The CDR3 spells CASSLTGGWYGYTF. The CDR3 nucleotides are TGTGCCAGCAGTTTAACAGGGGGGTGGTATGGCTACACCTTC.